What follows are 23 T cell receptor beta chains derived from one specimen sequenced in a study of CD8+ T cells in alopecia areata. This sample's treatment: oral pan-JAK inhibitor, 5-10 mg twice daily. Reverse transcription of extracted RNA yielded cDNA, which provided the sequencing template. Libraries were prepared by immunoSEQ multiplex PCR; TCRdb keeps only in-frame clonotypes and omits some of them. The table has about 120,000 clones, around 53% seen once. Sequencing was performed on CD4+ T cells sorted from blood, taken at week 4, from a patient treated with tofacitinib. The receptors originated from a human donor with alopecia areata.

The V call is TRBV30, the J call TRBJ2-1; 10 bases fit TRBD1. CDR3 length: 15 amino acids. Germline V gives CDR1 GTSNPN, CDR2 SVGIG (reference sequence). V was clipped by 0 bases and J by 5 bases; unmatched bases: 4. CDR3 sequence: CAWSVQGQGNNEQFF. DNA of the CDR3: TGTGCCTGGAGTGTACAGGGACAGGGGAACAATGAGCAGTTCTTC.

The chain employs TRBV29-1 and TRBJ1-1; D is undetermined. This CDR3 region has 11 residues. V was pared by 5 bases and J by 4 bases, with 8 bases between. The germline V gene has CDR1 SQVTM and CDR2 ANQGSEA. The CDR3 region has the DNA TGCAGCGTTCTAACCGCCACTGAAGCTTTCTTT. This encodes CSVLTATEAFF.

Of note for this clone: This sample also contains other DNA sequences that code for the same CDR3. The rearrangement joins TRBV5-1 to TRBJ2-1; 8 positions match TRBD1. The CDR3 is 15 amino acids. The V and J ends lost 3 bases and 4 bases, in that order; junction bases with no gene match: 6. The V gene's germline CDR1 is SGHRS and CDR2 YFSETQ. The CDR3, as DNA: TGCGCCAGCAGCTCAGGGCAGGGGGCTTACAATGAGCAGTTCTTC. The encoded protein is CASSSGQGAYNEQFF.

Worth noting for this clone: The same CDR3 arises from other DNA sequences in this sample as well. The chain uses TRBV30 and TRBJ1-1; TRBD1 matches at 7 bases. With V trimmed by 2 bases and J by 4 bases, 4 bases remained unmatched. The CDR3 contains 13 residues. Germline V lookup: CDR1 GTSNPN, CDR2 SVGIG (reference sequence). CDR3 nucleotide sequence: TGTGCCTGGAGTAAGGGGGCCGGCACTGAAGCTTTCTTT. This gives the protein CAWSKGAGTEAFF.

A single count supports this clone. The rearrangement links TRBV9 to TRBJ2-3, with D possibly TRBD2 on 6 matching bases. Germline V gene sequence: CDR1 SGDLS, CDR2 YYNGEE. The CDR3 extends over 13 amino acids. V lost 6 bases, J lost 3 bases, and 11 bases lay in between. In DNA form, the CDR3 reads TGTGCCAGCAATCGGGCGGGGACAGATACGCAGTATTTT. Translation: CASNRAGTDTQYF. The variable domain in full, completed from reference TRBV9 and TRBJ2-3, reads DSGVTQTPKHLITATGQRVTLRCSPRSGDLSVYWYQQSLDQGLQFLIQYYNGEERAKGNILERFSAQQFPDLHSELNLSSLELGDSALYFCASNRAGTDTQYFGPGTRLTVL.

The chain combines TRBV29-1 with TRBJ2-3; 10 nucleotides line up with TRBD1. Germline V lookup: CDR1 SQVTM, CDR2 ANQGSEA. V lost 0 bases, J lost 7 bases, and 4 bases stayed unmatched. CDR3 length: 14 amino acids. CDR3: CSVEDGTGENTQYF. The CDR3 DNA sequence: TGCAGCGTTGAAGACGGGACAGGGGAGAATACGCAGTATTTT.

The table lists this clone with a few counts. The chain employs TRBV29-1 and TRBJ1-2; no definite D call. Germline CDR1 reads SQVTM; CDR2 reads ANQGSEA. With 4 bases removed from V and 6 bases from J, the gap between germline ends came to 15 bases. The CDR3 is made up of 13 amino acids. Written as DNA, the CDR3 is TGCAGCGTTGGATCGTGGCGATCAAATGGCTACACCTTC. Its translation is CSVGSWRSNGYTF.

The J gene is TRBJ1-1, the V gene TRBV10-2; 8 bases match TRBD1. V lost 8 bases to trimming and J lost 3 bases; unmatched junction nucleotides: 8. CDR1 is WSHSY and CDR2 is SAAADI in the germline V gene. This CDR3 is 14 amino acids long. The DNA of the CDR3 is TGCGCCAGCGGACGACAGGGGTTGGACACTGAAGCTTTCTTT. Protein: CASGRQGLDTEAFF.

This clone was detected many times. The rearrangement joins TRBV4-1 to TRBJ1-2; weak D call: TRBD1 (6 bases). Germline V lookup: CDR1 MGHRA, CDR2 YSYEKL. V dropped 0 bases and J dropped 6 bases, with 20 bases sitting between them. This CDR3 spans 17 amino acids. Here the CDR3 reads CASSQEGGRASGDGYTF. The CDR3 nucleotides read TGCGCCAGCAGCCAAGAAGGGGGACGCGCCTCTGGGGATGGCTACACCTTC.

This clone was found a few times. The V and J genes are TRBV30 and TRBJ1-1; D is unclear. Germline lookup yields CDR1 GTSNPN and CDR2 SVGIG (reference sequence). Trimming cost V 4 bases and J 3 bases, with 15 bases left between them. This CDR3 region has 14 residues. In DNA form, the CDR3 reads TGTGCCTGGAAAGGGAAATTGGCGGACACTGAAGCTTTCTTT. Amino acids: CAWKGKLADTEAFF.

This clone has a handful of counts. The chain has TRBV7-8 and TRBJ2-7, with D perhaps given as TRBD1 or TRBD2 (5 bases each). CDR1 and CDR2 from the germline V gene are SGHVS and FQNEAQ. V was clipped by 5 bases and J by 3 bases, with 17 bases between them. The CDR3 contains 15 residues. This chain's CDR3 is CASSPGRTKLYEQYF. CDR3 DNA: TGTGCCAGCAGCCCGGGACGGACGAAACTCTACGAGCAGTACTTC. The entire variable domain, with the rest obtained from reference TRBV7-8 and TRBJ2-7, is as follows: GAGVSQSPRYKVAKRGQDVALRCDPISGHVSLFWYQQALGQGPEFLTYFQNEAQLDKSGLPSDRFFAERPEGSVSTLKIQRTQQEDSAVYLCASSPGRTKLYEQYFGPGTRLTVT.

The chain links TRBV9 to TRBJ2-2; the D gene is possibly TRBD2 (5 bases). In germline, CDR1 is SGDLS, CDR2 YYNGEE. Trimming removed 1 base at V and 4 bases at J, with 11 bases between. The CDR3 is 15 residues long. Here the CDR3 DNA reads TGTGCCAGCAGCGTACGCGGGTCGGGCACCGGGGAGCTGTTTTTT. Protein sequence: CASSVRGSGTGELFF.

The chain recombines TRBV29-1 with TRBJ2-3; D perhaps matches TRBD1 (5 bases). V was trimmed by 3 bases and J by 4 bases, leaving 8 bases between them. In germline, CDR1 is SQVTM, CDR2 ANQGSEA. This CDR3 has 12 residues. The CDR3 loop reads CSVDPRADTQYF. CDR3 in DNA: TGCAGCGTTGATCCCAGGGCAGATACGCAGTATTTT.

The rearrangement joins TRBV4-1 to TRBJ1-1; 7 nucleotides match TRBD1. The CDR3 is 16 residues long. Trimming took 0 bases from V and 5 from J; bases not matched to a gene: 9. Germline V gives CDR1 MGHRA, CDR2 YSYEKL. The CDR3 here is CASSQDPQGSRTEAFF. CDR3 in DNA: TGCGCCAGCAGCCAAGACCCACAGGGGTCGAGGACTGAAGCTTTCTTT.

This clone was counted only a few times. This chain links TRBV19 with TRBJ2-2, with no clear D. Per germline, CDR1 LNHDA and CDR2 SQIVND (reference sequence). V shed 2 bases and J shed 5 bases, with 0 bases lying between them. The CDR3 has 11 residues. Written as DNA, the CDR3 is TGTGCCAGTAGTATAACCGGGGAGCTGTTTTTT. Its translation: CASSITGELFF.

The gene calls are TRBV5-1 and TRBJ2-1; 7 nucleotides match TRBD2. Trimming removed 1 base from V and 2 bases from J; junction bases left unmatched: 6. From germline, CDR1 is SGHRS and CDR2 YFSETQ. The CDR3 spans 16 residues. CDR3 protein: CASSLQSGGPYNEQFF. The CDR3, as DNA: TGCGCCAGCAGCTTGCAGTCGGGGGGACCCTACAATGAGCAGTTCTTC.

The chain is built from TRBV30 and TRBJ1-4, with TRBD1 identical over 10 bases. Trimming at V came to 2 bases and at J to 7 bases, leaving 7 bases not matched to a gene. The CDR3 is 15 amino acids. The germline V gene encodes CDR1 GTSNPN and CDR2 SVGIG (reference sequence). CDR3 in amino acids: CAWSPGQGKGEKLFF. DNA for the CDR3: TGTGCCTGGAGTCCGGGACAGGGGAAAGGTGAAAAACTGTTTTTT. Looking up the rest from reference TRBV30 and TRBJ1-4 gives the full variable domain: SQTIHQWPATLVQPVGSPLSLECTVEGTSNPNLYWYRQAAGRGLQLLFYSVGIGQISSEVPQNLSASRPQDRQFILSSKKLLLSDSGFYLCAWSPGQGKGEKLFFGSGTQLSVL.

This clone was seen a few times. The chain links TRBV29-1 to TRBJ2-7; the D is unclear. The CDR3 covers 12 residues. Trimming removed 2 bases from V and 4 bases from J, with 9 bases in between. Germline CDR1 is SQVTM and CDR2 is ANQGSEA. The CDR3 loop reads CSVERHGYEQYF. The DNA of the CDR3 is TGCAGCGTTGAAAGGCACGGGTACGAGCAGTACTTC.

This rearrangement joins TRBV7-9 to TRBJ2-5; 9 bases line up with TRBD2. Germline assignment: CDR1 SEHNR and CDR2 FQNEAQ (reference sequence). The CDR3 consists of 14 residues. The trim removed 5 bases at V and 6 bases at J, leaving 7 bases unmatched. CDR3 nucleotide sequence: TGTGCCAGCAGCATCGAGACTAGCGGAAAGACCCAGTACTTC. Amino acids: CASSIETSGKTQYF.

In its sample, this clone was seen a few times. The J gene is TRBJ2-3, the V gene TRBV7-3; D remains ambiguous. There are 13 residues in the CDR3. Per germline, CDR1 SGHTA and CDR2 FQGTGA. Trimming pared 2 bases from V and 2 bases from J, leaving 5 bases between. The CDR3 coding sequence is TGTGCCAGCAGCTTATCTGTCACAGATACGCAGTATTTT. Residues: CASSLSVTDTQYF.

This chain uses TRBV19 with TRBJ2-1; 10 bases agree with TRBD2. The CDR3 runs to 15 residues. The V gene's germline CDR1 is LNHDA and CDR2 SQIVND (reference sequence). Germline trimming cut 3 bases from V and 10 bases from J; bases unmatched to any gene: 9. CDR3 residues: CASSMTQRGGREQFF. The CDR3 nucleotides are TGTGCCAGTAGTATGACCCAGCGGGGGGGCCGGGAGCAGTTCTTC.

The chain uses TRBV18 and TRBJ1-2; D gene ambiguous. Between the trimmed V and J ends, which lost 3 bases and 5 bases, there was a span of 7 bases. Germline V gene sequence: CDR1 KGHSH, CDR2 LQKENI. The CDR3 runs to 12 residues. In nucleotides, the CDR3 is TGTGCCAGCTCACCGGGAGGATATGGCTACACCTTC. This gives the protein CASSPGGYGYTF.

This clone has more than one count but fewer than ten. The J gene is TRBJ1-4, the V gene TRBV9; D remains unclear. Germline V gene lookup returns CDR1 SGDLS and CDR2 YYNGEE. This CDR3 region has 17 residues. V dropped 0 bases and J dropped 10 bases, with 22 bases sitting between them. The CDR3 region has the DNA TGTGCCAGCAGCGTAGCTCGAACGGTCAGAGACCTCGGAAAACTGTTTTTT. Protein: CASSVARTVRDLGKLFF.